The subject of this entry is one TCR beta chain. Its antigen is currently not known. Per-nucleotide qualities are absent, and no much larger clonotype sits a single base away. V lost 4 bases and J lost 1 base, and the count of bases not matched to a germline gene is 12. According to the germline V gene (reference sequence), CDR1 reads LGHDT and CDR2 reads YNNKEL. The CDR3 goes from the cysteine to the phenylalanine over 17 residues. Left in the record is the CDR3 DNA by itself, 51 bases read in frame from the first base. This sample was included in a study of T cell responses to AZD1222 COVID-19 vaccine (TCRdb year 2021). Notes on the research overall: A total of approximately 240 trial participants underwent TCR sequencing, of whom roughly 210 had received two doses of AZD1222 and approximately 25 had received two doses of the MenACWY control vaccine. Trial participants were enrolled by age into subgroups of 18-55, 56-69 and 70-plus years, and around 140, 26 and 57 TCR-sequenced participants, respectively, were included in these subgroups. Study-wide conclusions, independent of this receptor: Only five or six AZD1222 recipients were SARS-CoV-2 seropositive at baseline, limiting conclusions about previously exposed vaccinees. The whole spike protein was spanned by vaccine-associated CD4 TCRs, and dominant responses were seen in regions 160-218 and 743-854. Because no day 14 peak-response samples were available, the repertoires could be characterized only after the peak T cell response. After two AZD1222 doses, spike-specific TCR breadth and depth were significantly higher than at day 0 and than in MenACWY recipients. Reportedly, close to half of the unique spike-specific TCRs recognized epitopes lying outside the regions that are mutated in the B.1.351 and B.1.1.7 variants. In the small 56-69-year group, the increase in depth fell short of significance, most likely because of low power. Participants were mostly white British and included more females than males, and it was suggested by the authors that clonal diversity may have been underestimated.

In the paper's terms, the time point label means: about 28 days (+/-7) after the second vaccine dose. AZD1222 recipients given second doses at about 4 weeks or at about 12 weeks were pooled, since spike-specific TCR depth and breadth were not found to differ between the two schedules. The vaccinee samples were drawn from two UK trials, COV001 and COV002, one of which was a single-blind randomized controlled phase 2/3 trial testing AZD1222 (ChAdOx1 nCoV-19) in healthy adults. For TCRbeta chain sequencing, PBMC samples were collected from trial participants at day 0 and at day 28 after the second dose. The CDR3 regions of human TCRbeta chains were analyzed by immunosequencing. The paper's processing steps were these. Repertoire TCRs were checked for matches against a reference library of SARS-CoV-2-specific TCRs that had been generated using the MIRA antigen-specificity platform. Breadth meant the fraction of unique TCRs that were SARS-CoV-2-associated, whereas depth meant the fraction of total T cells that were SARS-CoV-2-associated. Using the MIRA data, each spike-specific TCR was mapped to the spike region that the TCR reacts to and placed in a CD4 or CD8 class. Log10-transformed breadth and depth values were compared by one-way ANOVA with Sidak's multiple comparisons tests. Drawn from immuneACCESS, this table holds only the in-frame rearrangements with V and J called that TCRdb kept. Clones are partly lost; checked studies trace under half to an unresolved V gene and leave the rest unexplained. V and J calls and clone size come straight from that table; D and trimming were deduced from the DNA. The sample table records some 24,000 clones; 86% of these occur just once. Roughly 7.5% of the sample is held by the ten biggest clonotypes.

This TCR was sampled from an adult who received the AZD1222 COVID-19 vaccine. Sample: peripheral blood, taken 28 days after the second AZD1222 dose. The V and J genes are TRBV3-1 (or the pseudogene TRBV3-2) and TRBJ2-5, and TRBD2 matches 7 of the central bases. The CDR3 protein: CASSRLGGRLGQETQYF. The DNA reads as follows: TGTGCCAGCAGCCGCCTGGGAGGGCGGTTGGGCCAAGAGACCCAGTACTTC.